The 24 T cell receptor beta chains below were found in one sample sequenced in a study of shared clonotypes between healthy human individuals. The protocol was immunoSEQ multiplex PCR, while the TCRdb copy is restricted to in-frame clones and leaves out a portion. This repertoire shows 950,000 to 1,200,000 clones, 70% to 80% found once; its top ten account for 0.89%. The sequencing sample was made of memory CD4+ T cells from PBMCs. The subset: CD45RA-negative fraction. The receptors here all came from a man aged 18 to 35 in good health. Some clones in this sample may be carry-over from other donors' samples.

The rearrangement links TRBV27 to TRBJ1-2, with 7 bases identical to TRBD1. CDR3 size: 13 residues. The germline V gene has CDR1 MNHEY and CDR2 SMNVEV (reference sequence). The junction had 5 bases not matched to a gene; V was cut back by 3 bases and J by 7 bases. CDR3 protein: CASSLVRQGGYTF. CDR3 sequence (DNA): TGTGCCAGCAGTTTGGTGCGACAGGGTGGCTACACCTTC.

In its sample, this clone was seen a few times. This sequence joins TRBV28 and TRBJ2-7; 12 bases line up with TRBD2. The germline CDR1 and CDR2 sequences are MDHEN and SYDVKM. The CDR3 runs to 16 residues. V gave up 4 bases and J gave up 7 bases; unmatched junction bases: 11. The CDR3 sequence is CASSSSRLAGAGEQYF. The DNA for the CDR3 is TGTGCCAGCAGTTCATCACGACTAGCGGGAGCGGGAGAGCAGTACTTC.

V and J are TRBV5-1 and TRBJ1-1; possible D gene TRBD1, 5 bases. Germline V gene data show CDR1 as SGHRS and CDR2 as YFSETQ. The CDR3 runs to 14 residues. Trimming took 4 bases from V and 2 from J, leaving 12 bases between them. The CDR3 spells CASSPARVNTEAFF. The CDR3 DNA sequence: TGCGCCAGCAGCCCAGCCAGGGTAAACACTGAAGCTTTCTTT.

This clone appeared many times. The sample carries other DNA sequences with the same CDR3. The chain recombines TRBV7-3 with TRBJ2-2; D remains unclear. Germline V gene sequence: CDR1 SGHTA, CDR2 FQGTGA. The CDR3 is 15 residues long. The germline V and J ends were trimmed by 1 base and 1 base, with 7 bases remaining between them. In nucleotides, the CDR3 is TGTGCCAGCAGCTTAATGGCAGGGAACACCGGGGAGCTGTTTTTT. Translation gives CASSLMAGNTGELFF.

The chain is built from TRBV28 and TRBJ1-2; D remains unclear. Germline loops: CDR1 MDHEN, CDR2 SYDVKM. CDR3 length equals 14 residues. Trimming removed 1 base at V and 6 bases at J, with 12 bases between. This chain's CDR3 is CASSLYWASHGYTF. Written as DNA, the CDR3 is TGTGCCAGCAGTTTATACTGGGCCAGCCATGGCTACACCTTC.

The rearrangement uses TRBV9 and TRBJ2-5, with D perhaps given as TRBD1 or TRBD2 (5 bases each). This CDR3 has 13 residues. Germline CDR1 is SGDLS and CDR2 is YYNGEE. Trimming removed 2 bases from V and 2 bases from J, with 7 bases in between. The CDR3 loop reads CASSVGAQETQYF. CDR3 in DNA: TGTGCCAGCAGCGTCGGGGCTCAAGAGACCCAGTACTTC.

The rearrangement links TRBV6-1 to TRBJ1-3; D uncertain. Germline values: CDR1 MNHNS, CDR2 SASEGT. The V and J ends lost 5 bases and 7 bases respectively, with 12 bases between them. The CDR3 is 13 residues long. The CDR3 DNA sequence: TGTGCCAGCAGTACCACCGTGTATAACACCATATATTTT. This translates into CASSTTVYNTIYF.

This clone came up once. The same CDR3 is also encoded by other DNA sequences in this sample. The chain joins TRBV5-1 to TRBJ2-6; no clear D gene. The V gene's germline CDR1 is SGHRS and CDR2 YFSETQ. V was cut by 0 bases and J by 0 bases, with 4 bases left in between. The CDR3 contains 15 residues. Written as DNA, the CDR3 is TGCGCCAGCAGCTTGGGTAACTCTGGGGCCAACGTCCTGACTTTC. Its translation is CASSLGNSGANVLTF.

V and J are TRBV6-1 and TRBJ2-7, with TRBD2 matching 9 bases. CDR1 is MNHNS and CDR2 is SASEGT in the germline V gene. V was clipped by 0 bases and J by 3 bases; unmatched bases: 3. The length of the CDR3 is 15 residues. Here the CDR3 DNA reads TGTGCCAGCAGTGAAGCAGGGACTAGCTACTACGAGCAGTACTTC. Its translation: CASSEAGTSYYEQYF.

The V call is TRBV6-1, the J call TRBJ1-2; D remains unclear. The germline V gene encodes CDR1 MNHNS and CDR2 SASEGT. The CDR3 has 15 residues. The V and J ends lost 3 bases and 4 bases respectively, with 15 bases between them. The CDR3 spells CASSDPASATYGYTF. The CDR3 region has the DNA TGTGCCAGCAGTGATCCCGCTTCGGCCACCTATGGCTACACCTTC.

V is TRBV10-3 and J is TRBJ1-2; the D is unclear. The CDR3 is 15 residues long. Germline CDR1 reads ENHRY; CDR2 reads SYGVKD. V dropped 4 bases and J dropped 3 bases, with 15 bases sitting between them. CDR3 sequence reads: CAISASSLSDYGYTF. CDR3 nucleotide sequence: TGTGCCATCAGTGCCTCCAGTCTCTCGGACTATGGCTACACCTTC.

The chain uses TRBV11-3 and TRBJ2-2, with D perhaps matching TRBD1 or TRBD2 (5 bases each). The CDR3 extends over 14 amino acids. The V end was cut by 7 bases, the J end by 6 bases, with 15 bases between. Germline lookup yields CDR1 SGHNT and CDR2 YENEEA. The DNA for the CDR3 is TGTGCCAGCAAGCGGTACAGGACCTCCGGGGAGCTGTTTTTT. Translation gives CASKRYRTSGELFF.

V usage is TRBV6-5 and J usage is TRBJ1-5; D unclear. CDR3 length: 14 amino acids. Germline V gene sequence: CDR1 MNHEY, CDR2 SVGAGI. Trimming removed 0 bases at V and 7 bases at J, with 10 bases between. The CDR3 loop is CASSYSSGRQPQHF. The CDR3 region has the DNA TGTGCCAGCAGTTACTCGTCAGGTCGGCAGCCCCAGCATTTT.

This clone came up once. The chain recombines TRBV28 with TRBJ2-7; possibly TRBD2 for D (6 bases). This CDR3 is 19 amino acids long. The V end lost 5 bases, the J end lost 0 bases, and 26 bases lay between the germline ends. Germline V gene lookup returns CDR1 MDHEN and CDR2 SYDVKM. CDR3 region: CASSPDDGGLLVASYEQYF. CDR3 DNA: TGTGCCAGCAGTCCAGACGACGGGGGACTCCTAGTAGCCTCCTACGAGCAGTACTTC.

The CDR3 DNA is TGTGCCAGCAGCACCGGACTAGCGGGATTGGGTGAGCAGTTCTTC. It is translated as CASSTGLAGLGEQFF. The V call is TRBV7-3, the J call TRBJ2-1; 12 bases align to TRBD2. CDR3 size: 15 residues. The J segment lost 9 bases and the V segment lost 5 bases, leaving 8 bases of the junction unmatched. The germline V gene has CDR1 SGHTA and CDR2 FQGTGA.

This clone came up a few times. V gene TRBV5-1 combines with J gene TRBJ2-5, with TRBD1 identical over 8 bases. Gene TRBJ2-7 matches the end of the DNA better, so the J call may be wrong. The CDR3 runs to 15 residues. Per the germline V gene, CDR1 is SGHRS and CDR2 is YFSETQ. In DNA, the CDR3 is TGCGCCAGCAGCTTGGCCGGGACAGGAGGGGGCGAGCAGTACTTC. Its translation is CASSLAGTGGGEQYF.

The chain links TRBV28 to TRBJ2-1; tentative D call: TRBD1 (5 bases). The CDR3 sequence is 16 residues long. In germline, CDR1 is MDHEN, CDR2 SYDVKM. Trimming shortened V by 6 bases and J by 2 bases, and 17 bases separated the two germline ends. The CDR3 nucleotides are TGTGCCAGCAGAGTGGGGCGCAGCAGCACCTACAATGAGCAGTTCTTC. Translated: CASRVGRSSTYNEQFF.

The CDR3 loop is CASSPGGVAKNIQYF. The CDR3 DNA reads TGTGCCAGCAGCCCAGGGGGGGTGGCCAAAAACATTCAGTACTTC. V is TRBV7-2 and J is TRBJ2-4, with D perhaps being TRBD1 or TRBD2 (7 bases each). This CDR3 has 15 residues. CDR1 and CDR2 (germline): SGHTA, FQGNSA. V lost 5 bases to trimming and J lost 1 base, with 12 bases between them.

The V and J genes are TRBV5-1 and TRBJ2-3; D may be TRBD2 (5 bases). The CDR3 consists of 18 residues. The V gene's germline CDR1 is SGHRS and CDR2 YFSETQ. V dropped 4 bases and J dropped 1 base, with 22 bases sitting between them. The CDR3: CASSHTPPASFGTDTQYF. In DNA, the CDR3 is TGCGCCAGCAGCCACACCCCGCCGGCTAGCTTTGGCACAGATACGCAGTATTTT.

The DNA of the CDR3 is TGTGCCAGCTCACCACTGGGGGACAGGGAAGCTTTCTTT. Translating gives CASSPLGDREAFF. V usage is TRBV18 and J usage is TRBJ1-1; TRBD1 agrees at 8 bases. The trim removed 1 base at V and 8 bases at J, leaving 3 bases unmatched. Germline loops: CDR1 KGHSH, CDR2 LQKENI. The CDR3 spans 13 residues.

In DNA, the CDR3 is TGTGCCAGCAGCGCGACTACAGGGGGCGTCTTTGAGACCCAGTACTTC. It is translated as CASSATTGGVFETQYF. This chain connects TRBV7-9 to TRBJ2-5; 9 bases match TRBD1. This CDR3 is built from 16 residues. The V gene's germline CDR1 is SEHNR and CDR2 FQNEAQ (reference sequence). The trim removed 5 bases at V and 5 bases at J, leaving 12 bases unmatched.

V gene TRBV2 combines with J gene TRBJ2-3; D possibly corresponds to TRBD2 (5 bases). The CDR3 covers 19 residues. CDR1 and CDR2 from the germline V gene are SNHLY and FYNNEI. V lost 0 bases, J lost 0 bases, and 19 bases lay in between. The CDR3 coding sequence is TGTGCCAGCAGTGAAGCGTGGATGGGAGATCGGACTAGCACAGATACGCAGTATTTT. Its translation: CASSEAWMGDRTSTDTQYF. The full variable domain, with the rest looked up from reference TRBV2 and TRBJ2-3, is EPEVTQTPSHQVTQMGQEVILRCVPISNHLYFYWYRQILGQKVEFLVSFYNNEISEKSEIFDDQFSVERPDGSNFTLKIRSTKLEDSAMYFCASSEAWMGDRTSTDTQYFGPGTRLTVL.

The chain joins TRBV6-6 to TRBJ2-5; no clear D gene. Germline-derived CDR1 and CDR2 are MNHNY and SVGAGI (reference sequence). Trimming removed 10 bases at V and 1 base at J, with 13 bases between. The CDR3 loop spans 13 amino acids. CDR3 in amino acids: CATQWYIQETQYF. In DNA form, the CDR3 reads TGTGCCACCCAATGGTATATCCAAGAGACCCAGTACTTC.

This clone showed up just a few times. In DNA, the CDR3 is TGTGCCAGCAGACGGACTAGCGGGGGGTACAATGAGCAGTTCTTC. Its protein product is CASRRTSGGYNEQFF. The chain employs TRBV2 and TRBJ2-1, with TRBD2 matching over 14 bases. The V gene end was trimmed by 6 bases and the J gene end by 4 bases; junction bases not matched to a gene: 2. The length of the CDR3 is 15 residues. Germline V CDR1 and CDR2: SNHLY, FYNNEI.